This T cell receptor beta chain came from a study of blood T cell repertoires in COVID-19. Turning to the study itself: Samples taken during acute and convalescent COVID-19 were collected in the United States, Italy and Spain. PBMCs, B-cell-depleted T cells, or T cells provided the cDNA or gDNA that made up the material.

Study processing details: Using reference gene primer amplification, nucleated cell counts were estimated. The protocol was immunoSEQ multiplex PCR, while the TCRdb copy is restricted to in-frame clones and leaves out a portion. V and J calls and clone size are copied from that table; D and trimming were computed from the DNA. The sample includes some 130,000 clones, around 88% of them seen just once. Germline CDR1 is MGHDK and CDR2 is SYGVNS. The V gene lost 11 bases and the J gene lost 0 bases, with 5 bases spanning the gap. CDR3 length equals 11 residues. This clonotype originated in a man aged 60 to 75 with active or convalescent COVID-19. Sequencing was done on a sample of peripheral blood. This chain connects TRBV25-1 to TRBJ1-3; D is unresolved. This chain's CDR3 is CAVSSGNTIYF. The DNA for the CDR3 is TGTGCCGTGAGCTCTGGAAACACCATATATTTT.